The rows below give T cell receptor beta chains drawn from one sample of a study of CD8+ T cells in alopecia areata. Method: immunoSEQ multiplex PCR; TCRdb's copy keeps in-frame clones and lacks some. The table includes some 100,000 clones, about two fifths detected once. Sequencing was performed on CD4+ T cells sorted from blood. All receptors come from a human donor with alopecia areata. Both conserved end residues are trimmed from each CDR3.

CDR3: ASSTRTSSYNEQF; V: TRBV7-2; J: TRBJ2-1
CDR3: SVMQGNTEAF; V: TRBV29-1; J: TRBJ1-1
CDR3: ASSVGGAVKNIQY; V: TRBV9; J: TRBJ2-4
CDR3: ASGDFYEQY; V: TRBV27; J: TRBJ2-7
CDR3: ASSYRGENTGELF; V: TRBV4-1; J: TRBJ2-2
CDR3: ASSDHQLYTQF; V: TRBV6-1; J: TRBJ2-1
CDR3: ASRAGTSGSRTQY; V: TRBV7-8; J: TRBJ2-3
CDR3: AWSEGSGNQPQH; V: TRBV30; J: TRBJ1-5
CDR3: SVEVADGQVCY; V: TRBV29-1; J: TRBJ2-7
CDR3: ASSLERDKIAKNIQY; V: TRBV7-2; J: TRBJ2-4
CDR3: SVGERHRDGYT; V: TRBV29-1; J: TRBJ1-2